Below are 7 T cell receptor beta chains sequenced from a single sample in a study of Graves' ophthalmopathy and Graves' hyperthyroidism. The authors amplified TCR beta CDR3 regions, and they did so from RNA transcripts for repertoire sequencing. Second-round multiplex PCR followed a first-round RT-PCR using HTBI primers. One entry per CDR3 protein results from TCRdb running MiXCR on the multiplex PCR reads. The table includes some 520,000 distinct CDR3 sequences, 13% to 15% detected once. Specimen: blood. These receptors all come from a woman under 40 with Graves' ophthalmopathy.

The gene calls are TRBV5-1 and TRBJ1-1, with D tentatively TRBD1 (6 bases). Germline values: CDR1 SGHRS, CDR2 YFSETQ. This CDR3 has 16 residues. V was shortened by 1 base and J by 2 bases, with 15 bases between the two germline ends. This CDR3 is CASSLTPTGANTEAFF. In DNA form, the CDR3 reads TGCGCCAGCAGCTTGACCCCGACAGGCGCAAACACTGAAGCTTTCTTT.

This clonotype was found many times. Here the CDR3 reads CATSASRNTEAFF. As DNA, the CDR3 is TGTGCCACCAGCGCTAGTAGGAACACTGAAGCTTTCTTT. The chain employs TRBV15 and TRBJ1-1; no firm D call. The V end lost 5 bases, the J end lost 1 base, and 8 bases lay between the germline ends. The CDR3 spans 13 residues. Germline assignment: CDR1 LNHNV and CDR2 YYDKDF (reference sequence).

This clonotype was found many times. CDR3 in amino acids: CASSLAEGPLHF. In nucleotides, the CDR3 is TGTGCCAGCAGCTTAGCGGAGGGACCCCTCCACTTT. The chain couples TRBV7-9 to TRBJ1-6; D unclear. The CDR3 sequence is 12 residues long. V lost 0 bases, J lost 12 bases, and 6 bases lay in between. Germline assignment: CDR1 SEHNR and CDR2 FQNEAQ (reference sequence).

This clonotype was detected many times. This CDR3 is CASSTGEALANYGYTF. The CDR3 nucleotides read TGTGCCAGCAGCACGGGGGAGGCGTTAGCTAACTATGGCTACACCTTC. The V call is TRBV11-2, the J call TRBJ1-2, with D tentatively TRBD1 (5 bases). This CDR3 has 16 residues. The V gene lost 5 bases and the J gene lost 0 bases, with 16 bases spanning the gap. Germline CDR1 reads SGHAT; CDR2 reads FQNNGV.

This clonotype has at least ten counts. This chain uses TRBV28 with TRBJ2-7, with 9 bases aligning to TRBD1. The germline V gene encodes CDR1 MDHEN and CDR2 SYDVKM. This CDR3 region has 17 residues. Unmatched junction bases numbered 14, after V lost 5 bases and J lost 3 bases. Written as DNA, the CDR3 is TGTGCCAGCAGTGGTCAGGACAGGGGCATAAGCTACTACGAGCAGTACTTC. Its protein is CASSGQDRGISYYEQYF.

There are many counts of this clonotype. The genes are TRBV28 and TRBJ2-5; TRBD2 aligns across 7 bases. V was pared by 3 bases and J by 5 bases, with 9 bases of the junction left unmatched. CDR3 size: 15 residues. Per germline, CDR1 MDHEN and CDR2 SYDVKM. The chain's CDR3 is CASSFLAELKETQYF. CDR3 sequence (DNA): TGTGCCAGCAGTTTCCTAGCGGAGTTAAAGGAGACCCAGTACTTC.

This clonotype has a count of ten or more. V usage is TRBV12-3 or TRBV12-4 and J usage is TRBJ1-1; TRBD1 is a possible D gene (5 bases). CDR3 length equals 15 residues. The V end was cut by 6 bases, the J end by 4 bases, with 18 bases between. The CDR3 spells CASRFLNGGGTEAFF. In DNA, the CDR3 is TGTGCCAGCAGGTTTCTGAACGGGGGAGGCACTGAAGCTTTCTTT.